This passage covers 27 T cell receptor beta chains from one sample sequenced in a study of shared T cell receptors in the human thymus. Repertoires were generated with immunoSEQ multiplex PCR, while TCRdb's copy carries only in-frame clones and drops some. Among 700,000 or so clones listed, approximately 83% were seen once. These sequences were also reported in another study, on human thymus T cells.

The specimen was thymocytes. Receptors were obtained from a girl under three years old with a congenital heart defect.

The rearrangement joins TRBV6-1 to TRBJ2-7, with D hard to call. Germline CDR1 and CDR2: MNHNS and SASEGT. Trimming shortened V by 5 bases and J by 0 bases, and 8 bases separated the two germline ends. The CDR3 covers 13 residues. In nucleotides, the CDR3 is TGTGCCAGCAGTCTTAAATCCTCCTACGAGCAGTACTTC. As protein: CASSLKSSYEQYF.

V usage is TRBV27 and J usage is TRBJ1-3; tentative D call: TRBD1 (6 bases). Looked up from germline, CDR1 is MNHEY and CDR2 is SMNVEV (reference sequence). The CDR3 sequence is 17 residues long. V lost 5 bases and J 1 base, leaving 18 bases between the germline ends. The CDR3 region is CASSTPGEGESGNTIYF. For the CDR3, the DNA is TGTGCCAGCAGTACTCCAGGGGAAGGAGAGTCTGGAAACACCATATATTTT.

The CDR3 DNA reads as TGCGCCAGCAGCCAAGCTACGAGGCAGGGATGGGACTACGAGCAGTACTTC. Protein product: CASSQATRQGWDYEQYF. This chain joins TRBV4-1 and TRBJ2-7, with D maybe TRBD1 (5 bases). The germline CDR1 and CDR2 sequences are MGHRA and YSYEKL. The CDR3 runs 17 residues. V was cut by 1 base and J by 3 bases, with 19 bases left in between.

The chain joins TRBV5-1 to TRBJ2-5; TRBD1 agrees at 7 bases. In germline, CDR1 is SGHRS, CDR2 YFSETQ. CDR3 length: 14 residues. V shed 3 bases and J 5 bases; nucleotides not matched to a gene: 7. CDR3 sequence: CASSSLTGSETQYF. The CDR3 region has the DNA TGCGCCAGCAGCTCCTTGACAGGGTCGGAGACCCAGTACTTC.

The rearrangement joins TRBV6-5 to TRBJ1-2; no clear D. The CDR3 is 14 residues long. Looked up from germline, CDR1 is MNHEY and CDR2 is SVGAGI. V shed 6 bases and J shed 5 bases, with 16 bases lying between them. CDR3 DNA sequence: TGTGCCAGCAGGAGGGCTCTCACTTTTTATGGCTACACCTTC. This translates into CASRRALTFYGYTF.

As DNA, the CDR3 is TGCGCCAGCAGCTTGGACCGGGACAGTTTTTCAGTAGCGTCCTACGAGCAGTACTTC. It codes for CASSLDRDSFSVASYEQYF. The chain employs TRBV5-1 and TRBJ2-7, with 7 bases aligning to TRBD1. This CDR3 comprises 19 residues. The V segment lost 0 bases and the J segment 1 base; nucleotides outside the gene matches: 16. CDR1 is SGHRS, CDR2 YFSETQ, per germline.

V gene TRBV5-4 combines with J gene TRBJ2-7; TRBD2 aligns across 15 bases. CDR3 length: 19 residues. From germline, CDR1 is SGHNT and CDR2 YYREEE (reference sequence). V shed 4 bases and J 5 bases; nucleotides not matched to a gene: 16. DNA of the CDR3: TGTGCCAGCAGCCCGCACTACGGACTAGCGGGGGGGCTTTTGAACGAGCAGTACTTC. Translated, it gives CASSPHYGLAGGLLNEQYF.

The chain is built from TRBV28 and TRBJ2-7; 8 bases align to TRBD1. Germline CDR1 and CDR2: MDHEN and SYDVKM. This CDR3 comprises 17 residues. Trimming removed 3 bases from V and 1 base from J; junction bases left unmatched: 11. The CDR3 here is CASSFPDREMGSYEQYF. CDR3 DNA sequence: TGTGCCAGCAGTTTCCCGGACAGGGAGATGGGATCCTACGAGCAGTACTTC.

The chain has TRBV28 and TRBJ2-3, with D possibly TRBD2 on 7 matching bases. CDR1 and CDR2 from the germline V gene are MDHEN and SYDVKM. This CDR3 has 14 amino acids. Trimming removed 4 bases at V and 2 bases at J, with 10 bases between. The CDR3 DNA is TGTGCCAGCAGTTGGGGGGGCAACACAGATACGCAGTATTTT. Residues: CASSWGGNTDTQYF.

V gene TRBV14 combines with J gene TRBJ1-2, with 8 bases aligning to TRBD1. CDR1 is SGHDN and CDR2 is FVKESK in the germline V gene. CDR3 length equals 14 residues. Losses at the gene ends were 3 bases for V and 3 bases for J; bases not matched to a gene: 3. The CDR3: CASSHRGPDYGYTF. CDR3 coding DNA: TGTGCCAGCAGCCACAGGGGGCCCGACTATGGCTACACCTTC.

The chain combines TRBV10-1 with TRBJ2-1, with D possibly matching TRBD1 (6 bases). V lost 6 bases and J 7 bases, leaving 22 bases between the germline ends. The CDR3 extends over 16 amino acids. CDR1 is WNHNN and CDR2 is SYGVQD in the germline V gene (reference sequence). Here the CDR3 DNA reads TGCGCCAGCAGCGGGCCGAGGGCAGGGGCGGTAAATGAGCAGTTCTTC. Amino acids: CASSGPRAGAVNEQFF.

This chain uses TRBV5-1 with TRBJ1-1; D possibly corresponds to TRBD1 (5 bases). The CDR3 extends over 15 amino acids. Germline assignment: CDR1 SGHRS and CDR2 YFSETQ. V was trimmed by 0 bases and J by 1 base, leaving 10 bases between them. The CDR3 here is CASSLDRPQNTEAFF. CDR3 nucleotides: TGCGCCAGCAGCTTGGACAGGCCCCAGAACACTGAAGCTTTCTTT.

This clone has just a few counts. The rearrangement joins TRBV6-1 to TRBJ1-3; D is ambiguous. From germline, CDR1 is MNHNS and CDR2 SASEGT. The CDR3 loop spans 15 amino acids. The V and J ends lost 2 bases and 0 bases respectively, with 8 bases between them. The chain's CDR3 is CASSESRISGNTIYF. Here the CDR3 DNA reads TGTGCCAGCAGTGAAAGCCGAATCTCTGGAAACACCATATATTTT.

The rearrangement uses TRBV5-4 and TRBJ2-7, with 11 bases matching TRBD1. V was clipped by 4 bases and J by 4 bases; unmatched bases: 10. The CDR3 totals 16 residues. CDR1 and CDR2 from the germline V gene are SGHNT and YYREEE (reference sequence). The CDR3 protein is CASSIRPGTGGYEQYF. CDR3 DNA: TGTGCCAGCAGCATACGTCCCGGGACAGGGGGTTACGAGCAGTACTTC.

The CDR3 spells CASSQDTCPLNTEAFF. As DNA, the CDR3 is TGTGCCAGCAGCCAAGATACTTGTCCTCTGAACACTGAAGCTTTCTTT. The chain carries TRBV14 and TRBJ1-1, with D hard to call. The V gene lost 0 bases and the J gene lost 0 bases, with 11 bases spanning the gap. There are 16 residues in the CDR3. Germline V gives CDR1 SGHDN, CDR2 FVKESK.

This clone was detected a few times. V usage is TRBV29-1 and J usage is TRBJ1-1; 8 nucleotides agree with TRBD1. Losses at the gene ends were 7 bases for V and 3 bases for J; bases not matched to a gene: 13. Looked up from germline, CDR1 is SQVTM and CDR2 is ANQGSEA. The CDR3 runs 15 residues. In DNA form, the CDR3 reads TGCAGCGCTAGAGGACAGGGAACGAGGGACACTGAAGCTTTCTTT. Amino acids: CSARGQGTRDTEAFF.

The genes are TRBV5-4 and TRBJ2-1, with 9 bases fitting TRBD1. The CDR3 covers 13 residues. Unmatched junction bases numbered 0, after V lost 3 bases and J lost 5 bases. The V gene's germline CDR1 is SGHNT and CDR2 YYREEE (reference sequence). CDR3: CASSWDRDNEQFF. The DNA of the CDR3 is TGTGCCAGCAGCTGGGACAGGGACAATGAGCAGTTCTTC. The full variable domain, its missing parts supplied by reference TRBV5-4 and TRBJ2-1, is ETGVTQSPTHLIKTRGQQVTLRCSSQSGHNTVSWYQQALGQGPQFIFQYYREEENGRGNFPPRFSGLQFPNYSSELNVNALELDDSALYLCASSWDRDNEQFFGPGTRLTVL.

The gene calls are TRBV5-1 and TRBJ2-7, with 9 bases matching TRBD1. The V and J ends lost 2 bases and 1 base, in that order; junction bases with no gene match: 4. The germline CDR1 and CDR2 sequences are SGHRS and YFSETQ. The CDR3 length is 15 residues. The CDR3 loop reads CASSFRDRVSYEQYF. In nucleotides, the CDR3 is TGCGCCAGCAGCTTCAGGGACAGGGTATCCTACGAGCAGTACTTC. The full variable domain, with the rest looked up from reference TRBV5-1 and TRBJ2-7, is KAGVTQTPRYLIKTRGQQVTLSCSPISGHRSVSWYQQTPGQGLQFLFEYFSETQRNKGNFPGRFSGRQFSNSRSEMNVSTLELGDSALYLCASSFRDRVSYEQYFGPGTRLTVT.

J is TRBJ1-4 and V is TRBV5-1; tentative D call: TRBD1 (6 bases). The CDR3 is 14 amino acids. The germline gives CDR1 SGHRS, CDR2 YFSETQ. V was clipped by 2 bases and J by 5 bases, with 10 bases between them. This CDR3 is CASSLQGPNEKLFF. CDR3 DNA sequence: TGCGCCAGCAGCTTACAGGGCCCAAATGAAAAACTGTTTTTT.

This clone was recorded a few times. This chain uses TRBV25-1 with TRBJ2-1, with D possibly being TRBD1 (5 bases). CDR1 and CDR2 from the germline V gene are MGHDK and SYGVNS. The CDR3 spans 16 residues. The V end lost 7 bases, the J end lost 1 base, and 17 bases lay between the germline ends. CDR3: CASTESRGGSYNEQFF. CDR3 DNA: TGTGCCAGCACAGAAAGTAGGGGTGGGTCCTACAATGAGCAGTTCTTC.

The chain is built from TRBV19 and TRBJ1-2; 7 positions match TRBD1. Looked up from germline, CDR1 is LNHDA and CDR2 is SQIVND (reference sequence). The CDR3 covers 17 residues. V dropped 3 bases and J dropped 1; count of bases not matched to a gene: 11. The CDR3 loop reads CASSISDNRDSNYGYTF. The CDR3 DNA reads TGTGCCAGTAGTATCTCAGATAACCGGGACAGTAACTATGGCTACACCTTC.

The rearrangement links TRBV4-1 to TRBJ2-7; D not certain. The CDR3 is made up of 13 amino acids. V gave up 0 bases and J gave up 7 bases, with 10 bases separating them. Germline V CDR1 and CDR2: MGHRA, YSYEKL. This CDR3 is CASSQEVSREQYF. The CDR3 region has the DNA TGCGCCAGCAGCCAAGAGGTCTCGAGGGAGCAGTACTTC.

This clone was counted once. The V and J genes are TRBV9 and TRBJ1-2, with a tentative D call TRBD1 (6 bases). This CDR3 has 16 residues. Trimming stripped 3 bases from V and 2 bases from J, with 17 bases between. Germline CDR1 reads SGDLS; CDR2 reads YYNGEE. CDR3: CASSDHRQVFNYGYTF. The CDR3 bases are TGTGCCAGCAGCGACCATCGACAGGTATTCAACTATGGCTACACCTTC.

The V gene is TRBV28, the J gene TRBJ2-7; D is ambiguous. V was shortened by 7 bases and J by 6 bases, with 10 bases between the two germline ends. The CDR3 runs to 11 residues. Germline V gene lookup returns CDR1 MDHEN and CDR2 SYDVKM. CDR3 nucleotides: TGTGCCAGCAACCGGGTGAGCGAGCAGTACTTC. Its translation is CASNRVSEQYF.

The rearrangement joins TRBV2 to TRBJ2-1; weak D call: TRBD2 (6 bases). There are 15 residues in the CDR3. Trimming cost V 3 bases and J 0 bases, with 9 bases left between them. Germline V gene lookup returns CDR1 SNHLY and CDR2 FYNNEI. Written as DNA, the CDR3 is TGTGCCAGCAGTGAGGGAGGACTCTCCTACAATGAGCAGTTCTTC. It encodes CASSEGGLSYNEQFF.

V and J are TRBV7-9 and TRBJ2-1; 7 bases line up with TRBD2. V lost 8 bases to trimming and J lost 7 bases; unmatched junction nucleotides: 11. Germline CDR1 and CDR2: SEHNR and FQNEAQ (reference sequence). The CDR3 contains 14 residues. DNA of the CDR3: TGTGCCAGCCGAAAAGCGGGGCCCGGGAATGAGCAGTTCTTC. This gives the protein CASRKAGPGNEQFF.

This clone was picked up a small number of times. The chain employs TRBV10-3 and TRBJ2-1; tentatively, D is TRBD1 (5 bases). Germline V gives CDR1 ENHRY, CDR2 SYGVKD. The ends were cut back, 2 bases at V and 7 bases at J, with 15 bases in the middle. The CDR3 is made up of 15 amino acids. The CDR3 protein is CAISETHQGPNEQFF. The CDR3 DNA follows: TGTGCCATCAGTGAGACTCATCAGGGCCCTAATGAGCAGTTCTTC.